Listed below are T cell receptor beta chains from one sample, sequenced in a study of T cells after yellow fever vaccination. TCRdb reanalysed the 5' RACE reads using MiXCR and keeps one entry per CDR3 protein. Among some 600,000 distinct CDR3 sequences listed, roughly a sixth were seen once. This specimen was PBMCs, taken less than 6 days after the first yellow fever vaccination. These receptors came from a man in his late teens or twenties who received the YFV17D yellow fever vaccine. CDR3s include the opening cysteine and the closing phenylalanine or tryptophan. Fields, in order: D gene, J gene, clone size, V gene, CDR3 protein, CDR3 DNA. D genes are given only for firm matches. Rows may omit the clone size; those that give it use once, few, many or a size class.

d_gene: .; j_gene: TRBJ1-3; abundance: .; v_gene: TRBV4-3; CDR3aa: CAGSHAVPGSGNTIYF; CDR3nt: TGCGCCGGCAGCCACGCCGTCCCTGGCTCTGGAAACACCATATATTTT
d_gene: TRBD1; j_gene: TRBJ2-2; abundance: .; v_gene: TRBV4-1; CDR3aa: CASSQAGQGAYTGELFF; CDR3nt: TGCGCCAGCAGCCAAGCCGGGCAGGGGGCCTACACCGGGGAGCTGTTTTTT
d_gene: TRBD2; j_gene: TRBJ2-5; abundance: few; v_gene: TRBV28; CDR3aa: CASRDGGNQETQYF; CDR3nt: TGTGCCAGCAGAGACGGGGGGAACCAAGAGACCCAGTACTTC
d_gene: .; j_gene: TRBJ2-1; abundance: .; v_gene: TRBV7-2; CDR3aa: CASSFVSDNEQFF; CDR3nt: TGTGCCAGCAGCTTCGTTAGCGACAATGAGCAGTTCTTC
d_gene: .; j_gene: TRBJ1-1; abundance: few; v_gene: TRBV5-6; CDR3aa: CASSGLGQPNTEAFF; CDR3nt: TGTGCCAGCAGCGGACTGGGACAACCAAACACTGAAGCTTTCTTT
d_gene: TRBD1; j_gene: TRBJ1-1; abundance: few; v_gene: TRBV5-1; CDR3aa: CASSTGQGADTEAFF; CDR3nt: TGCGCCAGCAGCACGGGACAGGGGGCTGACACTGAAGCTTTCTTT
d_gene: TRBD1; j_gene: TRBJ1-2; abundance: .; v_gene: TRBV7-9; CDR3aa: CASSPGQGQDGYTF; CDR3nt: TGTGCCAGCAGCCCAGGACAGGGACAAGACGGCTACACCTTC
d_gene: .; j_gene: TRBJ2-3; abundance: many; v_gene: TRBV20-1; CDR3aa: CSASGQSPDTQYF; CDR3nt: TGCAGTGCTAGCGGACAGTCCCCAGATACGCAGTATTTT
d_gene: .; j_gene: TRBJ2-1; abundance: .; v_gene: TRBV28; CDR3aa: CASSLWRGLYNEQFF; CDR3nt: TGTGCCAGCAGTTTGTGGCGGGGGCTATACAATGAGCAGTTCTTC
d_gene: TRBD2; j_gene: TRBJ2-7; abundance: .; v_gene: TRBV5-1; CDR3aa: CASSLGLAGGPATYEQYF; CDR3nt: TGCGCCAGCAGCTTGGGGCTAGCGGGGGGCCCCGCGACCTACGAGCAGTACTTC
d_gene: TRBD1; j_gene: TRBJ1-2; abundance: .; v_gene: TRBV12-3/TRBV12-4; CDR3aa: CASSSTTGATYYGYTF; CDR3nt: TGTGCCAGCAGTTCCACGACAGGGGCGACCTACTATGGCTACACCTTC
d_gene: .; j_gene: TRBJ2-3; abundance: .; v_gene: TRBV5-6; CDR3aa: CASVIGGLTDTQYF; CDR3nt: TGTGCCAGCGTAATTGGGGGCCTCACAGATACGCAGTATTTT
d_gene: TRBD2; j_gene: TRBJ2-5; abundance: .; v_gene: TRBV7-3; CDR3aa: CASSLASGGRETQYF; CDR3nt: TGTGCCAGCAGCTTAGCGAGCGGGGGGAGAGAGACCCAGTACTTC
d_gene: .; j_gene: TRBJ2-5; abundance: .; v_gene: TRBV7-2; CDR3aa: CASSPNTGIQETQYF; CDR3nt: TGTGCCAGCAGCCCGAATACTGGGATCCAAGAGACCCAGTACTTC
d_gene: .; j_gene: TRBJ1-2; abundance: few; v_gene: TRBV29-1; CDR3aa: CSVESLRVGYGYTF; CDR3nt: TGCAGCGTTGAGAGTCTCCGGGTGGGCTATGGCTACACCTTC
d_gene: .; j_gene: TRBJ1-5; abundance: few; v_gene: TRBV6-5; CDR3aa: CASSYRTTVNNQPQHF; CDR3nt: TGTGCCAGCAGTTACCGTACGACAGTCAACAATCAGCCCCAGCATTTT
d_gene: TRBD1; j_gene: TRBJ1-1; abundance: .; v_gene: TRBV5-1; CDR3aa: CASSAREGGYTEAFF; CDR3nt: TGCGCCAGCAGCGCTCGAGAAGGGGGCTATACTGAAGCTTTCTTT
d_gene: .; j_gene: TRBJ2-5; abundance: few; v_gene: TRBV20-1; CDR3aa: CSAAGSSWGDKTQYF; CDR3nt: TGCAGTGCTGCGGGGTCTTCCTGGGGCGACAAGACCCAGTACTTC
d_gene: TRBD1; j_gene: TRBJ2-7; abundance: .; v_gene: TRBV15; CDR3aa: CATSPRQGGYEQYF; CDR3nt: TGTGCCACCAGCCCTAGACAGGGGGGATACGAGCAGTACTTC
d_gene: .; j_gene: TRBJ2-3; abundance: few; v_gene: TRBV27; CDR3aa: CASRTLPPTDTQYF; CDR3nt: TGTGCCAGCCGGACTTTACCACCCACAGATACGCAGTATTTT
d_gene: .; j_gene: TRBJ2-3; abundance: .; v_gene: TRBV11-2; CDR3aa: CASSLVGGAADTQYF; CDR3nt: TGTGCCAGCAGCTTAGTGGGGGGGGCAGCAGATACGCAGTATTTT
d_gene: .; j_gene: TRBJ1-2; abundance: .; v_gene: TRBV29-1; CDR3aa: CSVVWIYGYTF; CDR3nt: TGCAGCGTTGTCTGGATCTATGGCTACACCTTC
d_gene: .; j_gene: TRBJ2-4; abundance: few; v_gene: TRBV28; CDR3aa: CASIPGGGRAKNIQYF; CDR3nt: TGTGCCAGCATTCCTGGCGGTGGCAGGGCCAAAAACATTCAGTACTTC
d_gene: TRBD1; j_gene: TRBJ2-7; abundance: few; v_gene: TRBV4-1; CDR3aa: CASSRGQGARYEQYF; CDR3nt: TGCGCCAGCAGCCGAGGACAGGGGGCGCGATACGAGCAGTACTTC
d_gene: .; j_gene: TRBJ1-5; abundance: .; v_gene: TRBV20-1; CDR3aa: CSATPQAGQPQHF; CDR3nt: TGCAGTGCTACCCCACAGGCGGGACAGCCCCAGCATTTT
d_gene: .; j_gene: TRBJ2-3; abundance: many; v_gene: TRBV11-2; CDR3aa: CASSSGSPTQYF; CDR3nt: TGTGCCAGCAGCTCGGGGAGCCCTACGCAGTATTTT
d_gene: .; j_gene: TRBJ1-6; abundance: .; v_gene: TRBV11-2; CDR3aa: CTCSLEQGIGALDSPLHF; CDR3nt: TGTACCTGCAGTTTAGAACAGGGCATTGGCGCATTGGATTCACCCCTCCACTTT